The rows below give T cell receptor beta chains drawn from one sample of a study of a mutant IDH1 vaccine in newly diagnosed glioma. Clones were sequenced by immunoSEQ multiplex PCR, and TCRdb holds only the in-frame ones, with some missing. The sample shows some 44,000 clones, about 80% of them seen only once. Antigen specificity for these receptors is unknown. The material sequenced was PBMCs, taken from a glioma patient whose treatment included an IDH1 peptide vaccine. Receptors originate from a woman aged 45-60 years with glioma. CDR3s include the opening cysteine and the closing phenylalanine or tryptophan.

>TRBV27|TRBJ2-2
CASSPGDRYTGELFF
>TRBV30|TRBJ1-6
CAWSVGGNSPLHF
>TRBV5-4|TRBJ2-7
CASSGGAGPAYEQYF
>TRBV6-1|TRBJ2-2
CASRVGWELFF
>TRBV15|TRBJ1-2
CATSRDRGSYGYTF
>TRBV25-1|TRBJ1-2
CASSERGRHGYTF
>TRBV11-2|TRBJ1-2
CASSPEYGGDGYTF
>TRBV10-3|TRBJ2-3
CAISALGGGSGPQYF
>TRBV5-1|TRBJ2-7
CASSSVSYEQYF
>TRBV30|TRBJ1-2
CAWSQGYGYTF
>TRBV30|TRBJ1-2
CAWRDRGHHYGYTF
>TRBV19|TRBJ1-1
CASSVTGDNTEAFF
>TRBV2|TRBJ1-3
CASGGGRGNTIYF
>TRBV5-1|TRBJ1-5
CASSIDGGIQPQHF
>TRBV9|TRBJ2-2
CASSPGPAPAGELFF
>TRBV4-2|TRBJ1-5
CASSQGINQPQHF
>TRBV9|TRBJ2-3
CASSAYGSGSTDTQYF
>TRBV2|TRBJ1-1
CASNPSGGSGAFF
>TRBV13|TRBJ2-2
CASSLKLFANTGELFF
>TRBV9|TRBJ2-7
CASSVGRELTYEQYF
>TRBV7-9|TRBJ1-4
CASSLIPDEKLFF
>TRBV9|TRBJ1-3
CASSASGTPGNTIYF
>TRBV14|TRBJ2-1
CASSQDLVGWGHNEQFF
>TRBV4-3|TRBJ1-5
CASSQDPRQSNQPQHF
>TRBV19|TRBJ1-2
CASSNFRDRGEGYTF
>TRBV21-1|TRBJ2-7
CASSKVGQGVHEQYF
>TRBV7-2|TRBJ1-6
CASSVQQGASPLHF
>TRBV27|TRBJ2-3
CASSLSRGLSTDTQYF
>TRBV2|TRBJ1-1
CASSELEDTEAFF
>TRBV9|TRBJ2-1
CASSVGGHYNEQFF